Only one count was recorded for the clone carrying this TCR beta chain. These data are taken from a study of blood T cell repertoires in COVID-19. About the research overall: Donors in the United States, Italy and Spain gave samples during acute or convalescent COVID-19.

Here immunoSEQ multiplex PCR was the method, and the copy in TCRdb shows in-frame clones only, minus some. The profile covers a few hundred thousand clones, with around 87% appearing a single time and 1.5% to 2% taken by the ten largest. The clonotype comes from a woman between 40 and 50 years old who had recovered from COVID-19. Source material: PBMCs or T cells enriched from blood (not recorded which).

The CDR3 spells CASRRGQGANEKLFF. The CDR3 bases are TGTGCCAGCAGACGAGGACAGGGGGCTAATGAAAAACTGTTTTTT. The chain has TRBV7-9 and TRBJ1-4, with TRBD1 matching 10 bases. CDR1 and CDR2 (germline): SEHNR, FQNEAQ (reference sequence). The V segment lost 6 bases and the J segment 3 bases; nucleotides outside the gene matches: 4. The CDR3 spans 15 residues. Variable domain in full (rest from reference TRBV7-9 and TRBJ1-4): DTGVSQNPRHKITKRGQNVTFRCDPISEHNRLYWYRQTLGQGPEFLTYFQNEAQLEKSRLLSDRFSAERPKGSFSTLEIQRTEQGDSAMYLCASRRGQGANEKLFFGSGTQLSVL.